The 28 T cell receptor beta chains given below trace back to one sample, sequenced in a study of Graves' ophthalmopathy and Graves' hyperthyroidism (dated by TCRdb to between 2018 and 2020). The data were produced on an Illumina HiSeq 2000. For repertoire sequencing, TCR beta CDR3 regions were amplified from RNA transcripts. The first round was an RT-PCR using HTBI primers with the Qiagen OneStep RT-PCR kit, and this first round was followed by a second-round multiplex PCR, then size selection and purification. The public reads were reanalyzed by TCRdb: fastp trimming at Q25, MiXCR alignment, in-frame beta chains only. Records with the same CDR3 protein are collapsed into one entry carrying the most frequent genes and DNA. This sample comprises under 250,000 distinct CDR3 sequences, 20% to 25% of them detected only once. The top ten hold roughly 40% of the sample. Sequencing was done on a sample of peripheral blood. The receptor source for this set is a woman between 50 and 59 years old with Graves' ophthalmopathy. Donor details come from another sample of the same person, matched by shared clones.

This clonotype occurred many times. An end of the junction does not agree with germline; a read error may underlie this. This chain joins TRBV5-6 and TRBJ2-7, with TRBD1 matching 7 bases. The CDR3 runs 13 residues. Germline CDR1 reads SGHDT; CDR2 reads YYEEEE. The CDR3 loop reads CASTLRGRYEQYF. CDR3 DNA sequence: TGTGCCAGCACCTTGAGGGGGCGATACGAGCAGTACTTC.

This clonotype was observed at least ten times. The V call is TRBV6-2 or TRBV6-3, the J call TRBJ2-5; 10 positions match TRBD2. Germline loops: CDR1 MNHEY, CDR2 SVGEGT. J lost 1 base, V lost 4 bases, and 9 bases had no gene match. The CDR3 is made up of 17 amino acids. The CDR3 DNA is TGTGCCAGCAGTTGGGCTAGCGGGAGCTACCGCCAAGAGACCCAGTACTTC. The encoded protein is CASSWASGSYRQETQYF.

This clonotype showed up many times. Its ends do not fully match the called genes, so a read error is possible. The CDR3 DNA sequence: TGCAGTGCGGATAGCGGGAGGGCCTCAGAGGCCCAGTACTTC. Translation: CSADSGRASEAQYF. The chain couples TRBV20-1 to TRBJ2-5; TRBD2 aligns across 11 bases. This CDR3 has 14 residues. Per the germline V gene, CDR1 is DFQATT and CDR2 is SNEGSKA (reference sequence).

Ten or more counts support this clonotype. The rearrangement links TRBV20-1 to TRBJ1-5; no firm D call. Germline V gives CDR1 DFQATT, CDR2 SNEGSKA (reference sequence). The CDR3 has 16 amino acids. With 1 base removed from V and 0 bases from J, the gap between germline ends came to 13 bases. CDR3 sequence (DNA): TGCAGTGCTAGAGGCCTAACAGCCCGTAGCAATCAGCCCCAGCATTTT. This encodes CSARGLTARSNQPQHF.

CDR3 in amino acids: CASSLVRTGQGAQIDTGELFF. CDR3 nucleotides: TGTGCCAGCAGCTTAGTACGAACGGGACAGGGGGCGCAAATCGACACCGGGGAGCTGTTTTTT. The V gene is TRBV11-3, the J gene TRBJ2-2; TRBD1 matches at 12 bases. The CDR3 runs to 21 residues. The trim removed 1 base at V and 3 bases at J, leaving 15 bases unmatched. In germline, CDR1 is SGHNT, CDR2 YENEEA.

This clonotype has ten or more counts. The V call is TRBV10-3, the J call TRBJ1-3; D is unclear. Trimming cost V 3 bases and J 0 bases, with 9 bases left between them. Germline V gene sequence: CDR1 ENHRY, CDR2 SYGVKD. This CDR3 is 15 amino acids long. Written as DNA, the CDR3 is TGTGCCATCAGTGATCTGCAGAGCTCTGGAAACACCATATATTTT. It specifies CAISDLQSSGNTIYF.

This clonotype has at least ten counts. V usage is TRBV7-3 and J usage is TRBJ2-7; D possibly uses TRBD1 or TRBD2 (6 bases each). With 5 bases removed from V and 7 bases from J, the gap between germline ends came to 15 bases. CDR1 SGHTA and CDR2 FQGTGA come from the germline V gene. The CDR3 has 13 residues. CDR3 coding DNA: TGTGCCAGCAGCCCCGGGGGCCGTGGGGAGCAGTACTTC. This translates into CASSPGGRGEQYF.

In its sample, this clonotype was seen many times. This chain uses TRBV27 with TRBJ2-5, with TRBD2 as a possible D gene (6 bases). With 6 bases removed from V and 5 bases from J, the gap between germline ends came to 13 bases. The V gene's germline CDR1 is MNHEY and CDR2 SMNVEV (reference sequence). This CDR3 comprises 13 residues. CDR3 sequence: CASRLGGLETQYF. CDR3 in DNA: TGTGCCAGCAGGTTGGGGGGTCTCGAGACCCAGTACTTC.

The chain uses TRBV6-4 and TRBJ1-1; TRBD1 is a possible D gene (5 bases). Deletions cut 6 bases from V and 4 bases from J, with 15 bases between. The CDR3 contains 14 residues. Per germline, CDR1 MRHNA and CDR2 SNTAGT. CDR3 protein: CASSAGGAGTEAFF. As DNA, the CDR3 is TGTGCCAGCAGCGCAGGAGGGGCAGGCACTGAAGCTTTCTTT.

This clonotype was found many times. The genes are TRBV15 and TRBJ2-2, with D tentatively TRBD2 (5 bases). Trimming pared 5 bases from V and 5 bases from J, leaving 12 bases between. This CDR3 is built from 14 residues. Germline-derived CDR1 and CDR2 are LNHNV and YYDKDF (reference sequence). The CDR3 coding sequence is TGTGCCACCAGCGGACTGGAGCCAACCGGGGAGCTGTTTTTT. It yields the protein CATSGLEPTGELFF.

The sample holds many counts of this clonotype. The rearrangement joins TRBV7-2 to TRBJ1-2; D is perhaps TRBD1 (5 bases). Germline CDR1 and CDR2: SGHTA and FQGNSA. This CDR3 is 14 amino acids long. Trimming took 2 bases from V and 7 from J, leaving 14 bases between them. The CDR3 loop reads CASSLWESGRGYTF. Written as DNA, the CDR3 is TGTGCCAGCAGCTTATGGGAATCAGGGCGTGGCTACACCTTC. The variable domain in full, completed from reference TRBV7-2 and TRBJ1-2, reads GAGVSQSPSNKVTEKGKDVELRCDPISGHTALYWYRQSLGQGLEFLIYFQGNSAPDKSGLPSDRFSAERTGGSVSTLTIQRTQQEDSAVYLCASSLWESGRGYTFGSGTRLTVV.

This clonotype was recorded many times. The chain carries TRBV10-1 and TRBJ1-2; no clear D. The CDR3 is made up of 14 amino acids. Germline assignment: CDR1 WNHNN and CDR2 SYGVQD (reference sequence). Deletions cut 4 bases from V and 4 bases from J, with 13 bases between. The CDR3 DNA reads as TGCGCCAGCAGTGTATACACAGTGAGCTATGGCTACACCTTC. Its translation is CASSVYTVSYGYTF.

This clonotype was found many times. The CDR3 DNA is TGTGCCAGAGGGACACGTCCGGGGGATGGCTACACCTTC. It is translated as CARGTRPGDGYTF. The chain uses TRBV19 and TRBJ1-2; TRBD1 is a possible D gene (6 bases). The V and J ends lost 9 bases and 6 bases respectively, with 17 bases between them. Germline lookup yields CDR1 LNHDA and CDR2 SQIVND (reference sequence). The CDR3 runs to 13 residues.

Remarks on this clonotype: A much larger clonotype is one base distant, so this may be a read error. CDR3 in DNA: TGTGCCATCGCAGTGACAGGGGGAAGACCCCTCCACTTT. Residues: CAIAVTGGRPLHF. J is TRBJ1-6 and V is TRBV5-4; 9 positions match TRBD1. The CDR3 covers 13 residues. Trimming took 9 bases from V and 12 from J; bases not matched to a gene: 10. CDR1 is SGHNT, CDR2 YYREEE, per germline (reference sequence).

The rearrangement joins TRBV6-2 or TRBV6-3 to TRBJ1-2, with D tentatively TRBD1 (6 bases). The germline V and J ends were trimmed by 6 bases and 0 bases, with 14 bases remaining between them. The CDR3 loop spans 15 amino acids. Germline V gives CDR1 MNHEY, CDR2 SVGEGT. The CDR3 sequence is CASRLYRDTNYGYTF. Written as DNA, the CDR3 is TGTGCCAGCAGACTCTACAGGGATACTAACTATGGCTACACCTTC.

In DNA, the CDR3 is TGCAGTGCTATGCCGGGAGGGGCAGACGAGCAGTACTTC. It encodes CSAMPGGADEQYF. The chain combines TRBV20-1 with TRBJ2-7, with 8 bases identical to TRBD2. The CDR3 runs 13 residues. CDR1 and CDR2 from the germline V gene are DFQATT and SNEGSKA (reference sequence). Losses at the gene ends were 4 bases for V and 5 bases for J; bases not matched to a gene: 7.

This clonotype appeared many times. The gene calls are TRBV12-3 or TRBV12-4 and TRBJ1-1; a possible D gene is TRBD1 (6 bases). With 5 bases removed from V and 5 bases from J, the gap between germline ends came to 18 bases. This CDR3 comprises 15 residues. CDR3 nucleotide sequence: TGTGCCAGCAGTCGACCCGCCACAGGGCCAACTGAAGCTTTCTTT. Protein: CASSRPATGPTEAFF.

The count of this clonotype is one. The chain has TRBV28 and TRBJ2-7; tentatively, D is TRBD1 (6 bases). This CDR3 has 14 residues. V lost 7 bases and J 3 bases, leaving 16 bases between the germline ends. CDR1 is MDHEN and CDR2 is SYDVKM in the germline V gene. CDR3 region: CASNPQGGYYEQYF. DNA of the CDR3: TGTGCCAGCAACCCACAAGGGGGATACTACGAGCAGTACTTC.

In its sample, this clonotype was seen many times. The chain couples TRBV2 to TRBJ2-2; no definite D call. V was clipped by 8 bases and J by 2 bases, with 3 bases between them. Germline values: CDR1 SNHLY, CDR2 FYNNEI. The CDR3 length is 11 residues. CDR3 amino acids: CASQNTGELFF. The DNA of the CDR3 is TGTGCCAGCCAAAACACCGGGGAGCTGTTTTTT.

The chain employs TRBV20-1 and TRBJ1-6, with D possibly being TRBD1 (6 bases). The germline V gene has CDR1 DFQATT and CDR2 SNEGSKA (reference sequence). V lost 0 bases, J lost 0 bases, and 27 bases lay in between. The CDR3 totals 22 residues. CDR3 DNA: TGCAGTGCTAGAGATCGGAGTCTGGCGAGGGTTCAGGGGAGCTCCTATAATTCACCCCTCCACTTT. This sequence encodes CSARDRSLARVQGSSYNSPLHF.

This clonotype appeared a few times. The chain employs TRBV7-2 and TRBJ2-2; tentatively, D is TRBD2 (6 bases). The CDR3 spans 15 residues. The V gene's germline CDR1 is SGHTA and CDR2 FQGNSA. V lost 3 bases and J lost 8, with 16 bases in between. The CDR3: CASSLALAPRGELFF. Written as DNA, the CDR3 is TGTGCCAGCAGCTTGGCACTAGCCCCTCGTGGGGAGCTGTTTTTT.

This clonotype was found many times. In nucleotides, the CDR3 is TGTGCCAGCAGCTTGTCCAGGGCCTATGGCTACACCTTC. Translation: CASSLSRAYGYTF. J is TRBJ1-2 and V is TRBV5-7, with D possibly matching TRBD1 (5 bases). TRBV5-7 is sorted into the ORF group, with uncertain function. This CDR3 comprises 13 residues. Between the trimmed V and J ends, which lost 1 base and 4 bases, there was a span of 8 bases.

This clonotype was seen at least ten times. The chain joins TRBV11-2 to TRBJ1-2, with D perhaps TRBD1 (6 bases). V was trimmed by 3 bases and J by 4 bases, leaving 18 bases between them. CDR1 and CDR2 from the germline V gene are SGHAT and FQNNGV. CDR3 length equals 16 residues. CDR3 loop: CASSFTGSGAPYGYTF. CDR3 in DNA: TGTGCCAGCAGCTTCACTGGTTCGGGGGCGCCCTATGGCTACACCTTC. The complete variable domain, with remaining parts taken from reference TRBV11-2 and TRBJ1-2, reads EAGVAQSPRYKIIEKRQSVAFWCNPISGHATLYWYQQILGQGPKLLIQFQNNGVVDDSQLPKDRFSAERLKGVDSTLKIQPAKLEDSAVYLCASSFTGSGAPYGYTFGSGTRLTVV.

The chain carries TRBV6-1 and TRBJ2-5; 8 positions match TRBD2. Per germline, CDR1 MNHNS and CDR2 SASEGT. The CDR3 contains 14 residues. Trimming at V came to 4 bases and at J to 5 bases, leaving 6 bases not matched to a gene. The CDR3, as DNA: TGTGCCAGCAGTGGGGGACTAGTAGTTGAGACCCAGTACTTC. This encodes CASSGGLVVETQYF.

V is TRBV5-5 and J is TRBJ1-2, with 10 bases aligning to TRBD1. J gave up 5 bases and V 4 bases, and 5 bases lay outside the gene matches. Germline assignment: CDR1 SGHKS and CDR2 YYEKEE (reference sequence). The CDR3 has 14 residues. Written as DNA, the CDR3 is TGTGCCAGCAGCCCCGGGACAGGGGCTTATGGCTACACCTTC. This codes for CASSPGTGAYGYTF. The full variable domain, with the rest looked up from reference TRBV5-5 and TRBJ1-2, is DAGVTQSPTHLIKTRGQQVTLRCSPISGHKSVSWYQQVLGQGPQFIFQYYEKEERGRGNFPDRFSARQFPNYSSELNVNALLLGDSALYLCASSPGTGAYGYTFGSGTRLTVV.

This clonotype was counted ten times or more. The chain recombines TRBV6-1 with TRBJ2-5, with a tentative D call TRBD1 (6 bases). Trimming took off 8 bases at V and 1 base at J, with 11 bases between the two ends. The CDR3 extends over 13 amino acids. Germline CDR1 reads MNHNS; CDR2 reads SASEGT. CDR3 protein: CASEDRLQETQYF. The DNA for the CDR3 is TGTGCCAGCGAGGACAGACTCCAAGAGACCCAGTACTTC.

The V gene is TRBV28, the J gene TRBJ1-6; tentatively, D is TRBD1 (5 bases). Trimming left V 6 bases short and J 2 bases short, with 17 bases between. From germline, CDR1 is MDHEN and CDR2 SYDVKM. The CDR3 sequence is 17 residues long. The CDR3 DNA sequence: TGTGCCAGCAGCCCAACGATCGGGGGTACCTATAATTCACCCCTCCACTTT. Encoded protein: CASSPTIGGTYNSPLHF. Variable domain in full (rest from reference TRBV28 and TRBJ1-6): DVKVTQSSRYLVKRTGEKVFLECVQDMDHENMFWYRQDPGLGLRLIYFSYDVKMKEKGDIPEGYSVSREKKERFSLILESASTNQTSMYLCASSPTIGGTYNSPLHFGNGTRLTVT.

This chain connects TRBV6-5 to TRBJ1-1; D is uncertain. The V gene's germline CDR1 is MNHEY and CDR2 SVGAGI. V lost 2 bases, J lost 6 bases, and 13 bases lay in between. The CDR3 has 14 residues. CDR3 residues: CASSYDPGSPEAFF. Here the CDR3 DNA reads TGTGCCAGCAGTTACGACCCTGGGAGTCCTGAAGCTTTCTTT.